Here is one TCR beta chain with its context. The germline V and J ends were trimmed by 1 base and 5 bases, with 12 bases remaining between them. Looked up from germline, CDR1 is SGHVS and CDR2 is FQNEAQ. This CDR3 region has 16 residues. This specimen belongs to a study of blood T cell repertoires in COVID-19. TCRdb's copy holds only in-frame clones and misses some; the assay was immunoSEQ multiplex PCR. The profile covers fewer than 200,000 clones, with more than 70% appearing a single time and under 6.5% taken by the ten largest. Input material: peripheral blood. This clonotype was sampled from a man aged 35 to 55 with active or convalescent COVID-19. This chain links TRBV7-8 with TRBJ1-6; D unresolved. CDR3 amino acids: CASSLVIGEDNSPLHF. CDR3 sequence (DNA): TGTGCCAGCAGCTTAGTAATCGGGGAGGATAATTCACCCCTCCACTTT.